Listed below are T cell receptor beta chains from one sample, sequenced in a study of shared clonotypes between healthy human individuals. Libraries were prepared by immunoSEQ multiplex PCR; TCRdb keeps only in-frame clonotypes and omits some of them. The sample contains roughly 95,000 clones, around 47% of which appear only once. Sequenced input: PBMCs. These receptor sequences come from a woman in her thirties or forties in good health. Some clones in this sample may be carry-over from other donors' samples. The CDR3 runs from the conserved cysteine through the conserved F or W. Each record gives: CDR3 DNA, CDR3 protein, D gene, J gene, V gene, clone size. A D gene is named only where the DNA matches it firmly. Clone size appears in some rows only: once, few, many, or a class for an expanded clone.

cdr3_nt: TGCGCCAGCAGCTTGGCTCATTCGACGGAAAGCTACACCTTC
cdr3_aa: CASSLAHSTESYTF
d_call: NA
j_call: TRBJ1-2
v_call: TRBV5-1
clone_size: NA

cdr3_nt: TGTGCCAGTGGATACAGGGGGGATCAGCCCCAGCATTTT
cdr3_aa: CASGYRGDQPQHF
d_call: TRBD1
j_call: TRBJ1-5
v_call: TRBV19
clone_size: NA

cdr3_nt: TGTGCCAGCAGTTTACACTCTGGAAACACCATATATTTT
cdr3_aa: CASSLHSGNTIYF
d_call: NA
j_call: TRBJ1-3
v_call: TRBV27
clone_size: NA

cdr3_nt: TGTGCCTGGAGGCCCGGACTAGCGGGAGCCTACGAGCAGTACTTC
cdr3_aa: CAWRPGLAGAYEQYF
d_call: TRBD2
j_call: TRBJ2-7
v_call: TRBV30
clone_size: NA

cdr3_nt: TGTGCCAGCAGCTTAGGCCGGAGCTCCTACGAGCAGTACTTC
cdr3_aa: CASSLGRSSYEQYF
d_call: NA
j_call: TRBJ2-7
v_call: TRBV7-6
clone_size: medium-sized

cdr3_nt: TGTGCCAGCAGCCAATACTACCTGAGCTCCTACAATGAGCAGTTCTTC
cdr3_aa: CASSQYYLSSYNEQFF
d_call: NA
j_call: TRBJ2-1
v_call: TRBV14
clone_size: few

cdr3_nt: TGTGCCAGCAGCTGGAGGGACTCTGGGGCCAACGTCCTGACTTTC
cdr3_aa: CASSWRDSGANVLTF
d_call: NA
j_call: TRBJ2-6
v_call: TRBV5-6
clone_size: NA

cdr3_nt: TGCAGCGTTTCGGACAGCCTAGCCAAAAACATTCAGTACTTC
cdr3_aa: CSVSDSLAKNIQYF
d_call: NA
j_call: TRBJ2-4
v_call: TRBV29-1
clone_size: NA

cdr3_nt: TGTGCCAGCAGTCCGGCAGGCCCCTATGGCTACACCTTC
cdr3_aa: CASSPAGPYGYTF
d_call: NA
j_call: TRBJ1-2
v_call: TRBV28
clone_size: few

cdr3_nt: TGTGCCTGGAGTGGACTGGACATACAGTTCACCGGGGAGCTGTTTTTT
cdr3_aa: CAWSGLDIQFTGELFF
d_call: NA
j_call: TRBJ2-2
v_call: TRBV30
clone_size: NA

cdr3_nt: TGCGCCAGCAGCCAACCCCGGGACGGTAGCACAGATACGCAGTATTTT
cdr3_aa: CASSQPRDGSTDTQYF
d_call: NA
j_call: TRBJ2-3
v_call: TRBV4-1
clone_size: NA

cdr3_nt: TGTGCCAGCAGGGGGGGGGACCGACCTGAAAAACTGTTTTTT
cdr3_aa: CASRGGDRPEKLFF
d_call: NA
j_call: TRBJ1-4
v_call: TRBV27
clone_size: few

cdr3_nt: TGCGCCAGCAGCTTACAGGTCGGGTACTACGAGCAGTACTTC
cdr3_aa: CASSLQVGYYEQYF
d_call: NA
j_call: TRBJ2-7
v_call: TRBV5-1
clone_size: NA

cdr3_nt: TGTGCCAGCAGCCAAGGTGGCTATGGCTACACCTTC
cdr3_aa: CASSQGGYGYTF
d_call: NA
j_call: TRBJ1-2
v_call: TRBV14
clone_size: NA

cdr3_nt: TGTGCCAGCAACAGGGCCGGTGGCTACACCTTC
cdr3_aa: CASNRAGGYTF
d_call: NA
j_call: TRBJ1-2
v_call: TRBV7-2
clone_size: many

cdr3_nt: TGTGCCAGCAGCTTAGAGGCAGACTACAATGAGCAGTTCTTC
cdr3_aa: CASSLEADYNEQFF
d_call: NA
j_call: TRBJ2-1
v_call: TRBV7-9
clone_size: NA

cdr3_nt: TGCAGCGCCGGGACCAGAAACTACAATGAGCAGTTCTTC
cdr3_aa: CSAGTRNYNEQFF
d_call: NA
j_call: TRBJ2-1
v_call: TRBV29-1
clone_size: few

cdr3_nt: TGCGCCAGCAACACCGGGACTAGCGGTGTCACAGATACGCAGTATTTT
cdr3_aa: CASNTGTSGVTDTQYF
d_call: TRBD2
j_call: TRBJ2-3
v_call: TRBV5-1
clone_size: many

cdr3_nt: TGCGCCAGCAGCCACATCCCGACGGGGGTCATGGGGTATGGCTACACCTTC
cdr3_aa: CASSHIPTGVMGYGYTF
d_call: NA
j_call: TRBJ1-2
v_call: TRBV4-3
clone_size: medium-sized

cdr3_nt: TGTGCCAGCAGCGGGACAGGCAGCTCCTACGAGCAGTACTTC
cdr3_aa: CASSGTGSSYEQYF
d_call: TRBD1
j_call: TRBJ2-7
v_call: TRBV7-2
clone_size: few

cdr3_nt: TGTGCCAGCAGGCGGACTAGCGGGGGCCCCGGAGATACGCAGTATTTT
cdr3_aa: CASRRTSGGPGDTQYF
d_call: TRBD2
j_call: TRBJ2-3
v_call: TRBV4-2
clone_size: NA

cdr3_nt: TGTGCCAGCTCACACCGAGGACAGGGTTCCTACGAGCAGTACTTC
cdr3_aa: CASSHRGQGSYEQYF
d_call: TRBD1
j_call: TRBJ2-7
v_call: TRBV18
clone_size: many

cdr3_nt: TGCAGCGTTGTAAGGGGGGACACTGAAGCTTTCTTT
cdr3_aa: CSVVRGDTEAFF
d_call: NA
j_call: TRBJ1-1
v_call: TRBV29-1
clone_size: once

cdr3_nt: TGCAGCTCTGCGCCGGGGCCAGGGGGAAATGAGCAGTTCTTC
cdr3_aa: CSSAPGPGGNEQFF
d_call: TRBD1
j_call: TRBJ2-1
v_call: TRBV29-1
clone_size: NA

cdr3_nt: TGTGCCAGCAGTGCCTTCTACAGGGGGAATCAGCCCCAGCATTTT
cdr3_aa: CASSAFYRGNQPQHF
d_call: TRBD1
j_call: TRBJ1-5
v_call: TRBV25-1
clone_size: NA

cdr3_nt: TGTGCCAGCAGCCCCCTGGGGGGACAGGTTCCGGATACGCAGTATTTT
cdr3_aa: CASSPLGGQVPDTQYF
d_call: TRBD1
j_call: TRBJ2-3
v_call: TRBV5-4
clone_size: NA

cdr3_nt: TGTGCCAGCAGCCAAACCCAGGGGAGCTCCTACGAGCAGTACTTC
cdr3_aa: CASSQTQGSSYEQYF
d_call: NA
j_call: TRBJ2-7
v_call: TRBV7-9
clone_size: once

cdr3_nt: TGTGCCAGCAGTGAACTCCCCGCCCAGTACTTC
cdr3_aa: CASSELPAQYF
d_call: NA
j_call: TRBJ2-5
v_call: TRBV6-5
clone_size: NA

cdr3_nt: TGTGCTAGTGGTCAGGCGGGGGGCTCCTATGGCTACACCTTC
cdr3_aa: CASGQAGGSYGYTF
d_call: NA
j_call: TRBJ1-2
v_call: TRBV12-5
clone_size: NA

cdr3_nt: TGTGCCAGCACCCTAGAGGAAAGCGGACTCTACGAGCAGTACTTC
cdr3_aa: CASTLEESGLYEQYF
d_call: NA
j_call: TRBJ2-7
v_call: TRBV13
clone_size: NA

cdr3_nt: TGCGCCAGCAGCATTAGCGGGGGCCAAGAGACCCAGTACTTC
cdr3_aa: CASSISGGQETQYF
d_call: TRBD2
j_call: TRBJ2-5
v_call: TRBV5-1
clone_size: once

cdr3_nt: TGTGCCAGCAGTTTGATTCACGGGAGCTCCTACGAGCAGTACTTC
cdr3_aa: CASSLIHGSSYEQYF
d_call: NA
j_call: TRBJ2-7
v_call: TRBV6-1
clone_size: NA

cdr3_nt: TGTGCCAGCAGCTTAACCTCCTACGAGCAGTACTTC
cdr3_aa: CASSLTSYEQYF
d_call: NA
j_call: TRBJ2-7
v_call: TRBV7-2
clone_size: few

cdr3_nt: TGTGCCAGCAGCCCGGGACAGGATTATGGCTACACCTTC
cdr3_aa: CASSPGQDYGYTF
d_call: TRBD1
j_call: TRBJ1-2
v_call: TRBV6-4
clone_size: NA

cdr3_nt: TGTGCCAGCAGGACAGGGGGCGTTGGCACCGGGGAGCTGTTTTTT
cdr3_aa: CASRTGGVGTGELFF
d_call: TRBD1
j_call: TRBJ2-2
v_call: TRBV2
clone_size: NA

cdr3_nt: TGTGCCAGCTCACAAGACGGGGACACTGAAGCTTTCTTT
cdr3_aa: CASSQDGDTEAFF
d_call: NA
j_call: TRBJ1-1
v_call: TRBV18
clone_size: medium-sized

cdr3_nt: TGTGCCAGCAACCCGACAGGGGGTATTGGCTACACCTTC
cdr3_aa: CASNPTGGIGYTF
d_call: TRBD1
j_call: TRBJ1-2
v_call: TRBV7-9
clone_size: NA

cdr3_nt: TGTGCCATCAAGCGGGACTCCTCAAAGGATGGCTACACCTTC
cdr3_aa: CAIKRDSSKDGYTF
d_call: NA
j_call: TRBJ1-2
v_call: TRBV10-3
clone_size: few

cdr3_nt: TGCGCCAGCAGAGGGGAAGGCGGGATCCGCTTC
cdr3_aa: CASRGEGGIRF
d_call: NA
j_call: TRBJ2-7
v_call: TRBV5-1
clone_size: few

cdr3_nt: TGTGCCAGTAGTCCCGGGACAGAAGTAAACACCGGGGAGCTGTTTTTT
cdr3_aa: CASSPGTEVNTGELFF
d_call: TRBD1
j_call: TRBJ2-2
v_call: TRBV19
clone_size: NA

cdr3_nt: TGCGCCAGCAGCCTTCTAGCGGGAGTAGGAAATGAGCAGTTCTTC
cdr3_aa: CASSLLAGVGNEQFF
d_call: TRBD2
j_call: TRBJ2-1
v_call: TRBV4-1
clone_size: many

cdr3_nt: TGTGCCAGCAGTCCGACTGGGACGGATGGCTACACCTTC
cdr3_aa: CASSPTGTDGYTF
d_call: NA
j_call: TRBJ1-2
v_call: TRBV7-3
clone_size: NA

cdr3_nt: TGTGCCAGTATCCCCCAGATGAACACTGAAGCTTTCTTT
cdr3_aa: CASIPQMNTEAFF
d_call: NA
j_call: TRBJ1-1
v_call: TRBV19
clone_size: few

cdr3_nt: TGTGCCAGCAGACCAGACAGGGGGGGAAACACCATATATTTT
cdr3_aa: CASRPDRGGNTIYF
d_call: TRBD1
j_call: TRBJ1-3
v_call: TRBV5-4
clone_size: few

cdr3_nt: TGTGCCAGCAGACCTGGTCGTTACGAGCAGTACTTC
cdr3_aa: CASRPGRYEQYF
d_call: NA
j_call: TRBJ2-7
v_call: TRBV28
clone_size: many

cdr3_nt: TGTGCCAGCTCACCGGGCGCCCTACAAGAGACCCAGTACTTC
cdr3_aa: CASSPGALQETQYF
d_call: NA
j_call: TRBJ2-5
v_call: TRBV18
clone_size: NA

cdr3_nt: TGTGCCTGGAGTCCAGGGGGCGGGAGTACGAATACGCAGTATTTT
cdr3_aa: CAWSPGGGSTNTQYF
d_call: NA
j_call: TRBJ2-3
v_call: TRBV30
clone_size: many

cdr3_nt: TGTGCCAGCAGCGTAGGGGCGGTGGATACGCAGTATTTT
cdr3_aa: CASSVGAVDTQYF
d_call: NA
j_call: TRBJ2-3
v_call: TRBV9
clone_size: NA

cdr3_nt: TGTGCCACCAGCAGAGATGGACAGGGCGTATACTATGGCTACACCTTC
cdr3_aa: CATSRDGQGVYYGYTF
d_call: TRBD1
j_call: TRBJ1-2
v_call: TRBV15
clone_size: once

cdr3_nt: TGTGCCAGCAGCTTAGGAGGTTCCGAAGAGACCCAGTACTTC
cdr3_aa: CASSLGGSEETQYF
d_call: NA
j_call: TRBJ2-5
v_call: TRBV11-2
clone_size: NA

cdr3_nt: TGTGCCAGCAGCCTGGGGGGCGGGAGTAGGACAGATACGCAGTATTTT
cdr3_aa: CASSLGGGSRTDTQYF
d_call: NA
j_call: TRBJ2-3
v_call: TRBV5-6
clone_size: NA

cdr3_nt: TGTGCCAGCAGTTTAGGTCAGCCCCAGCATTTT
cdr3_aa: CASSLGQPQHF
d_call: NA
j_call: TRBJ1-5
v_call: TRBV28
clone_size: NA

cdr3_nt: TGTGCCTGGAAGAAACAGGAGAATCCATATGGCTACACCTTC
cdr3_aa: CAWKKQENPYGYTF
d_call: NA
j_call: TRBJ1-2
v_call: TRBV30
clone_size: NA

cdr3_nt: TGTGCCAGCAGTGAAGTCCCGGACCCTAGCTCCTACGAGCAGTACTTC
cdr3_aa: CASSEVPDPSSYEQYF
d_call: NA
j_call: TRBJ2-7
v_call: TRBV6-1
clone_size: NA

cdr3_nt: TGTGCCAGCACAACTGGAGGGGGCAAGAACACTGAAGCTTTCTTT
cdr3_aa: CASTTGGGKNTEAFF
d_call: TRBD1
j_call: TRBJ1-1
v_call: TRBV9
clone_size: few

cdr3_nt: TGTGCCAGCAGCTTAACTAGCGGGAGGCCCCCCGGGGGAGAGCAGTTCTTC
cdr3_aa: CASSLTSGRPPGGEQFF
d_call: TRBD2
j_call: TRBJ2-1
v_call: TRBV7-9
clone_size: once

cdr3_nt: TGTGCCAGCAGCGTAGGAGGAGGGGTTGGCTACACCTTC
cdr3_aa: CASSVGGGVGYTF
d_call: NA
j_call: TRBJ1-2
v_call: TRBV9
clone_size: NA

cdr3_nt: TGTGCCAGCAGTGAAAACGAGGCAGGGAGAGGTAAAGAGACCCAGTACTTC
cdr3_aa: CASSENEAGRGKETQYF
d_call: NA
j_call: TRBJ2-5
v_call: TRBV6-1
clone_size: NA

cdr3_nt: TGTGCCAGTAGACTAGCGGGAGGCAGGGATACGCAGTATTTT
cdr3_aa: CASRLAGGRDTQYF
d_call: TRBD2
j_call: TRBJ2-3
v_call: TRBV2
clone_size: many